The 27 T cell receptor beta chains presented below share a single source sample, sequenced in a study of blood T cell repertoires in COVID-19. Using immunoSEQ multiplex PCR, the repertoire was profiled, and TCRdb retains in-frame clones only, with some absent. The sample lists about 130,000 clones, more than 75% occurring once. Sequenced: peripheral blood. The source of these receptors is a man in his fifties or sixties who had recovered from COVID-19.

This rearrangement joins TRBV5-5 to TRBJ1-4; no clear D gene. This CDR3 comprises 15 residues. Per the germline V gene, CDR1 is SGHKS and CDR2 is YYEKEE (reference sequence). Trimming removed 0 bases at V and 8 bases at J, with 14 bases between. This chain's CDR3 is CASSLAGLRGEKLFF. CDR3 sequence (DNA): TGTGCCAGCAGCTTGGCGGGGTTACGGGGAGAAAAACTGTTTTTT.

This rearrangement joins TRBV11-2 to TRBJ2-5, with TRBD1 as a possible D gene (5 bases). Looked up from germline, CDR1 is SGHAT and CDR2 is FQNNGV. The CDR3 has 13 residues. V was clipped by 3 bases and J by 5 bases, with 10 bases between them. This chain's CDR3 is CASSFVGVETQYF. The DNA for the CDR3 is TGTGCCAGCAGCTTCGTAGGGGTTGAGACCCAGTACTTC. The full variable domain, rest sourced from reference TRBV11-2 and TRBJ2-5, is EAGVAQSPRYKIIEKRQSVAFWCNPISGHATLYWYQQILGQGPKLLIQFQNNGVVDDSQLPKDRFSAERLKGVDSTLKIQPAKLEDSAVYLCASSFVGVETQYFGPGTRLLVL.

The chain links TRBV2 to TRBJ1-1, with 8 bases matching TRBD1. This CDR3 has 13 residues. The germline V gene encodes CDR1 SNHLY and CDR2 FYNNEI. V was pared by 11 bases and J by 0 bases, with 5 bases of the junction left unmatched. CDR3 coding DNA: TGTGCCTCCCGGACAGGGCTGAACACTGAAGCTTTCTTT. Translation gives CASRTGLNTEAFF.

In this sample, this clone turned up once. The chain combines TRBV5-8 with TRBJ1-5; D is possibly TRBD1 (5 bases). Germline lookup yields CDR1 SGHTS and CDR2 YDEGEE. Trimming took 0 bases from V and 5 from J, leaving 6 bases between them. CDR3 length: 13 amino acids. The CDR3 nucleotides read TGTGCCAGCAGCTTGGGCAGGGATCAGCCCCAGCATTTT. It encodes CASSLGRDQPQHF.

The DNA of the CDR3 is TGTGCTAGCTGGGGAGGTTTTCCAGATACGCAGTATTTT. Amino acid sequence: CASWGGFPDTQYF. The genes are TRBV12-5 and TRBJ2-3; weak D call: TRBD2 (6 bases). The V gene lost 9 bases and the J gene lost 4 bases, with 14 bases spanning the gap. The CDR3 sequence is 13 residues long. CDR1 is LGHNT, CDR2 FRNRAP, per germline.

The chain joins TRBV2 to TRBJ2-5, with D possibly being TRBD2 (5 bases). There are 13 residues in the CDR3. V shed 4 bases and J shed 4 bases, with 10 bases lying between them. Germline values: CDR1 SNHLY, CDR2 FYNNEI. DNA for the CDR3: TGTGCCAGCAGTGGGGAGATTGGAGAGACCCAGTACTTC. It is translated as CASSGEIGETQYF.

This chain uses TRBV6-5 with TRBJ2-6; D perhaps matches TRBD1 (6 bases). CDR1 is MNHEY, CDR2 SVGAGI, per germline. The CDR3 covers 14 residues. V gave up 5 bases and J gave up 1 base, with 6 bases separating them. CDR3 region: CASSTGSGANVLTF. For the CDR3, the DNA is TGTGCCAGCAGTACAGGGTCTGGGGCCAACGTCCTGACTTTC.

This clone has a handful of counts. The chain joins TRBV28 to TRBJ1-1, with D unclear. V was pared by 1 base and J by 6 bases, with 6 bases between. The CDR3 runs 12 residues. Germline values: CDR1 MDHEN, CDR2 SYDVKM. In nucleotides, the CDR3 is TGTGCCAGCAGTTTATTCGGGTCTGAAGCTTTCTTT. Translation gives CASSLFGSEAFF.

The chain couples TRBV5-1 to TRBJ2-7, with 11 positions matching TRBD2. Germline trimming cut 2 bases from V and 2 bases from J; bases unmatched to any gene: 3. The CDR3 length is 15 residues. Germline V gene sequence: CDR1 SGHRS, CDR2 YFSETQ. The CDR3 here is CASSFPSGGTYEQYF. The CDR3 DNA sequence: TGCGCCAGCAGCTTCCCTAGCGGGGGGACCTACGAGCAGTACTTC.

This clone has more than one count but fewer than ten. The CDR3 nucleotides are TGTGCCAGCGGGACAGGGCAGGTTGACACTGAAGCTTTCTTT. Protein sequence: CASGTGQVDTEAFF. The chain uses TRBV7-9 and TRBJ1-1, with 9 bases lining up with TRBD1. Trimming removed 8 bases from V and 3 bases from J; junction bases left unmatched: 7. The length of the CDR3 is 14 residues. Germline loops: CDR1 SEHNR, CDR2 FQNEAQ (reference sequence).

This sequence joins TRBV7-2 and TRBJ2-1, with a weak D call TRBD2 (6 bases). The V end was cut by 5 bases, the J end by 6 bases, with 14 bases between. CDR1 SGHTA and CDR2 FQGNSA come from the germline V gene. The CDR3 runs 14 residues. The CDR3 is CASSAGFRANEQFF. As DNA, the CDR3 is TGTGCCAGCAGCGCGGGGTTTCGGGCCAATGAGCAGTTCTTC.

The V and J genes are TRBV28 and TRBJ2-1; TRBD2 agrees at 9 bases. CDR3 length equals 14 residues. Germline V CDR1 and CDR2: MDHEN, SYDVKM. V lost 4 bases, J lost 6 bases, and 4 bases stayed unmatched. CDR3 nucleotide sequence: TGTGCCAGCAGTTCCGTAGCGGGAGTCAATGAGCAGTTCTTC. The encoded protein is CASSSVAGVNEQFF.

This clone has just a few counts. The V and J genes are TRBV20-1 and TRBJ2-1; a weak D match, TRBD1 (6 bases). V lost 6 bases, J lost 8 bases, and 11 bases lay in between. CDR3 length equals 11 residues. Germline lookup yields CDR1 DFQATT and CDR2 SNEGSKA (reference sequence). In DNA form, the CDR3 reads TGCAGTGCCAGGGGATTAGATGAGCAGTTCTTC. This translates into CSARGLDEQFF.

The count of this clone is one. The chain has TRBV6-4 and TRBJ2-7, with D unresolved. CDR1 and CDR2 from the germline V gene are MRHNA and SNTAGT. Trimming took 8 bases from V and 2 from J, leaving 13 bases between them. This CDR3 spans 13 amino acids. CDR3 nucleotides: TGTGCCAGCCGCCGACTCCTTCCCTACGAGCAGTACTTC. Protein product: CASRRLLPYEQYF.

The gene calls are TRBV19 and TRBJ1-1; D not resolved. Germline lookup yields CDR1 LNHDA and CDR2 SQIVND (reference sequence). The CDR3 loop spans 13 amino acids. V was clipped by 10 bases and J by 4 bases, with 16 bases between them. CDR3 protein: CATLRETGTEAFF. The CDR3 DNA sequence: TGTGCCACCCTTAGGGAGACTGGCACTGAAGCTTTCTTT. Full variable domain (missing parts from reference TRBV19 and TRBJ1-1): DGGITQSPKYLFRKEGQNVTLSCEQNLNHDAMYWYRQDPGQGLRLIYYSQIVNDFQKGDIAEGYSVSREKKESFPLTVTSAQKNPTAFYLCATLRETGTEAFFGQGTRLTVV.

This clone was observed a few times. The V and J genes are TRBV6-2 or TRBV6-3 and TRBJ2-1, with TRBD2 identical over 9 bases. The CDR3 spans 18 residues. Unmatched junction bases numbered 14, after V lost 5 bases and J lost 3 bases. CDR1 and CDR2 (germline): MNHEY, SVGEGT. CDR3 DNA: TGTGCCAGCAGTCACCCCCGAGGTAGCGGGGGAAACTACAATGAGCAGTTCTTC. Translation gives CASSHPRGSGGNYNEQFF.

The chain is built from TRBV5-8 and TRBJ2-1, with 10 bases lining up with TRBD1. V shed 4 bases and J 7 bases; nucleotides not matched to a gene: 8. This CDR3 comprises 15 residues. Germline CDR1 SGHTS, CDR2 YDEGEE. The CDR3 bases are TGTGCCAGCAGCCCGTGGGGACAGGGGAGGAATGAGCAGTTCTTC. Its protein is CASSPWGQGRNEQFF.

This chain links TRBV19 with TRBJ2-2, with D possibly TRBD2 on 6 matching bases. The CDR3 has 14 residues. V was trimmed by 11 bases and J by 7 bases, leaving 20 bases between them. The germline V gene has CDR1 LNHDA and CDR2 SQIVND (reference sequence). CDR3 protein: CASRAGLIRGELFF. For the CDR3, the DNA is TGTGCCTCCAGGGCGGGACTCATCCGCGGGGAGCTGTTTTTT.

The CDR3 spells CASSIDGDSPYVGDTQYF. The CDR3 nucleotides read TGTGCCAGTAGTATAGATGGGGACAGCCCATACGTAGGAGATACGCAGTATTTT. This rearrangement joins TRBV19 to TRBJ2-3; 7 bases match TRBD1. Looked up from germline, CDR1 is LNHDA and CDR2 is SQIVND (reference sequence). The CDR3 runs to 18 residues. J gave up 5 bases and V 0 bases, and 14 bases lay outside the gene matches.

The CDR3 DNA follows: TGTGCCAGCAGCCAACTTAGGACTAGCGGGTCCGGGGAGCTGTTTTTT. Translated: CASSQLRTSGSGELFF. The chain recombines TRBV7-2 with TRBJ2-2; 11 bases fit TRBD2. In germline, CDR1 is SGHTA, CDR2 FQGNSA. The CDR3 loop spans 16 amino acids. J lost 6 bases, V lost 5 bases, and 8 bases had no gene match.

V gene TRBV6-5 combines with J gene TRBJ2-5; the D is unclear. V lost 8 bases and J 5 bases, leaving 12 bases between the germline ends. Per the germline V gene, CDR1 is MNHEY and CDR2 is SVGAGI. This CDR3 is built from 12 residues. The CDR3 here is CASASVWETQYF. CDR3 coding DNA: TGTGCCAGCGCGAGCGTTTGGGAGACCCAGTACTTC.

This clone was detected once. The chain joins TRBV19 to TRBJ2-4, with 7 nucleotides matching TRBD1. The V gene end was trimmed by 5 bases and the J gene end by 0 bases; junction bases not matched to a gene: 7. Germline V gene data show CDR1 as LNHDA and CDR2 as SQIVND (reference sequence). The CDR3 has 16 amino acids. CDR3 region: CASSAGTVLAKNIQYF. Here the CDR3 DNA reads TGTGCCAGTAGTGCCGGGACAGTCCTAGCCAAAAACATTCAGTACTTC.

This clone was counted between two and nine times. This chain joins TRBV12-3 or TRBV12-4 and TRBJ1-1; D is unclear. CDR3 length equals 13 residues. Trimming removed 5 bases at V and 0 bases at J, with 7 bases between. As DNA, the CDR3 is TGTGCCAGCAGTAGACAAATGAACACTGAAGCTTTCTTT. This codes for CASSRQMNTEAFF.

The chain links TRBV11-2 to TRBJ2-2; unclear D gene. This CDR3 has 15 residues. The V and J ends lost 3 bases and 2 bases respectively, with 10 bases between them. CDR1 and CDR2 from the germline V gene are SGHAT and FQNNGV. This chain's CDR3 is CASSLGNLNTGELFF. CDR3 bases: TGTGCCAGCAGCTTGGGCAACCTAAACACCGGGGAGCTGTTTTTT.

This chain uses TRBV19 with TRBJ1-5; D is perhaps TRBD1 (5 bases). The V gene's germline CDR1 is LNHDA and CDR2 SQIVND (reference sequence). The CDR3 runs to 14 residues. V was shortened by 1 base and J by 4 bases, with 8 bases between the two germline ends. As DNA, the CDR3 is TGTGCCAGTAGTATAGGGACAAATAATCAGCCCCAGCATTTT. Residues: CASSIGTNNQPQHF.

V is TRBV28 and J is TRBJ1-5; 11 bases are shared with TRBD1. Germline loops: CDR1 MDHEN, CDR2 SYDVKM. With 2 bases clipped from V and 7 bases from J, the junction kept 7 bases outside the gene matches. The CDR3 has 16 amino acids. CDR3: CASSLRTGGAGQPQHF. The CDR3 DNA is TGTGCCAGCAGTTTAAGGACAGGGGGCGCAGGACAGCCCCAGCATTTT.

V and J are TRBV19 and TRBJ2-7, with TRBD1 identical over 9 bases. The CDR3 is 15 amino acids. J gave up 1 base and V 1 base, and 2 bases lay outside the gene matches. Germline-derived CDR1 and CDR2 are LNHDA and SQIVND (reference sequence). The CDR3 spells CASSIGGTGSYEQYF. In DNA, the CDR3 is TGTGCCAGTAGTATAGGCGGGACAGGGTCCTACGAGCAGTACTTC.